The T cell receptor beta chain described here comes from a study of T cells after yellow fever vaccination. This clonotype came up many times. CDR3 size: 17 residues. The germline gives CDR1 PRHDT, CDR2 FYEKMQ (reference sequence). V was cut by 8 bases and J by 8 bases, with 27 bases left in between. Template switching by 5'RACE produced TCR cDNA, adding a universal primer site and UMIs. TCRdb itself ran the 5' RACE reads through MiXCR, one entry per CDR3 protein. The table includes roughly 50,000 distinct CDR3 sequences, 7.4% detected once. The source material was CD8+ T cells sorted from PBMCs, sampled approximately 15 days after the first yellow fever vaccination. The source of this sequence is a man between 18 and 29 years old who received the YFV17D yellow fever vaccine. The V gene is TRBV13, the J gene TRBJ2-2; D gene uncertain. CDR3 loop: CASWAEEDARTPGELFF. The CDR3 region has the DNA TGTGCCAGCTGGGCTGAAGAGGACGCGCGAACACCGGGGGAGCTGTTTTTT.